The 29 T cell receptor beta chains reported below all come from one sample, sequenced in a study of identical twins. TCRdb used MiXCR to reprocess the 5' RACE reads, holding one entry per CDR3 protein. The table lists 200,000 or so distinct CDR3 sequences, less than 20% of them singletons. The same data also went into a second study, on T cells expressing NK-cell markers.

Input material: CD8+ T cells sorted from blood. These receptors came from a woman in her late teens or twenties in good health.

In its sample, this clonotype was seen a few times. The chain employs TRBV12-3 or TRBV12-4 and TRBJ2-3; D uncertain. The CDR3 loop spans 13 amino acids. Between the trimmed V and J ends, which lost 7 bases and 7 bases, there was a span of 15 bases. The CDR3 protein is CASTSLEAHTQYF. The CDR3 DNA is TGTGCCAGCACCTCGCTGGAAGCCCATACGCAGTATTTT.

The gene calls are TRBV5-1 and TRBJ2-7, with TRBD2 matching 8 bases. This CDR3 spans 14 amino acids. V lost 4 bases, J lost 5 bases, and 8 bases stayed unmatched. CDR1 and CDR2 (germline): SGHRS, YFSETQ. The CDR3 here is CASSPPGSGDEQYF. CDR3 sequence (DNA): TGCGCCAGCAGCCCACCGGGTAGCGGGGACGAGCAGTACTTC.

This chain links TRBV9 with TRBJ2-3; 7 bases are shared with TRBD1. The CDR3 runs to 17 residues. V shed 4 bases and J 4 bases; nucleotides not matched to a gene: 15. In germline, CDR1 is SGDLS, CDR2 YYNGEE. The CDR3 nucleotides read TGTGCCAGCAGCCCAGGGGCGGCCAGGGGGTTCGCAGATACGCAGTATTTT. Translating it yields CASSPGAARGFADTQYF.

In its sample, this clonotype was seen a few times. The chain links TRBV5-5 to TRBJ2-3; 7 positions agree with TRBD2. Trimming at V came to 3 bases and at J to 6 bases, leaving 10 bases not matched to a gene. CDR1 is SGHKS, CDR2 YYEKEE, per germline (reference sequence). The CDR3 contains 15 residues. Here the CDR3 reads CASSSTGTTLDTQYF. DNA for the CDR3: TGTGCCAGCAGCTCTACCGGGACTACACTCGATACGCAGTATTTT.

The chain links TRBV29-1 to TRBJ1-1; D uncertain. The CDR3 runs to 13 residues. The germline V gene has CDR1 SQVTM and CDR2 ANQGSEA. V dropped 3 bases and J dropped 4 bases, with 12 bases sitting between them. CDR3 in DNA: TGCAGCGTTGAGTTTGGCCCGGGCACTGAAGCTTTCTTT. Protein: CSVEFGPGTEAFF.

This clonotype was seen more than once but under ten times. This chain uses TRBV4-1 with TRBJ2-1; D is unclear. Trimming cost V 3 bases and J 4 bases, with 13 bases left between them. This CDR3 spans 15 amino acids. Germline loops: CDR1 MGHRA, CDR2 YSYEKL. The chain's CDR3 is CASSQGSLTYNEQFF. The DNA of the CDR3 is TGCGCCAGCAGCCAGGGCTCCCTAACTTACAATGAGCAGTTCTTC.

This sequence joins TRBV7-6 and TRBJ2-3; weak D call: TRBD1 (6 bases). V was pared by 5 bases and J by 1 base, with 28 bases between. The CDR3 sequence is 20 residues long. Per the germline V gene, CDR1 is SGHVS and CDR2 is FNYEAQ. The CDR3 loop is CASSLHRVTTGTDGTDTQYF. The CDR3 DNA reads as TGTGCCAGCAGCCTTCACAGGGTTACAACCGGCACGGACGGCACAGATACGCAGTATTTT.

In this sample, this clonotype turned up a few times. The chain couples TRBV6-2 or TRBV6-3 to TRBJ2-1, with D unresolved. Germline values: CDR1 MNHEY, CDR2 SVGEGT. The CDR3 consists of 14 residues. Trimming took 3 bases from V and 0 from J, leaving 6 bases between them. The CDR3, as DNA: TGTGCCAGCAGTTATTTCAACTCCTACAATGAGCAGTTCTTC. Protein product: CASSYFNSYNEQFF.

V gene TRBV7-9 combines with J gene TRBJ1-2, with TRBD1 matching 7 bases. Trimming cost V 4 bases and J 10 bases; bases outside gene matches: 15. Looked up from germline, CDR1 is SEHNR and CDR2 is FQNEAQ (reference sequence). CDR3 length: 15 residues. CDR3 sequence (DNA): TGTGCCAGCAGCTCCAACAGGGGCGCCTTAAGGACCTACACCTTC. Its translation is CASSSNRGALRTYTF.

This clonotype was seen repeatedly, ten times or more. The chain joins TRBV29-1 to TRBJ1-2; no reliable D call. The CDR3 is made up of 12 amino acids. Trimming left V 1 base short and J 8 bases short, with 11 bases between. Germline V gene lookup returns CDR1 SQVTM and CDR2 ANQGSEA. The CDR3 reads CSVEAERGGYTF. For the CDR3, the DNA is TGCAGCGTTGAAGCGGAGCGGGGAGGCTACACCTTC.

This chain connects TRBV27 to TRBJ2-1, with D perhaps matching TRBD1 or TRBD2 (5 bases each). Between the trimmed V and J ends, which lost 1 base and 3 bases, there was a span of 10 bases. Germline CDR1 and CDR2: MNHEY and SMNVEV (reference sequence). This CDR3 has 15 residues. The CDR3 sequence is CASSLYRGSYNEQFF. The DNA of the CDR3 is TGTGCCAGCAGTTTATATCGGGGCAGCTACAATGAGCAGTTCTTC.

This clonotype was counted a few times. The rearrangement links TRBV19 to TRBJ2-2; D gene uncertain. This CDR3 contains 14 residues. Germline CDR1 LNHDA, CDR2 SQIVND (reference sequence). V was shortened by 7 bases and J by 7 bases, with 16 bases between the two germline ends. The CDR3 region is CASTTSGENGELFF. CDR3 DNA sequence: TGTGCCAGTACCACCTCCGGAGAGAACGGGGAGCTGTTTTTT.

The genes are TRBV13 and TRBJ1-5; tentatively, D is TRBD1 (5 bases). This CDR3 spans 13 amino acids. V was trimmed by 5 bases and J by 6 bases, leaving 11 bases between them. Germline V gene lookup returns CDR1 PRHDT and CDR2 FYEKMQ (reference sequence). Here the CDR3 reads CASSRGSSQPQHF. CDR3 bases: TGTGCCAGCAGCCGGGGGTCGTCTCAGCCCCAGCATTTT. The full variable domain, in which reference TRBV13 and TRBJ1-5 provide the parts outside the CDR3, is AAGVIQSPRHLIKEKRETATLKCYPIPRHDTVYWYQQGPGQDPQFLISFYEKMQSDKGSIPDRFSAQQFSDYHSELNMSSLELGDSALYFCASSRGSSQPQHFGDGTRLSIL.

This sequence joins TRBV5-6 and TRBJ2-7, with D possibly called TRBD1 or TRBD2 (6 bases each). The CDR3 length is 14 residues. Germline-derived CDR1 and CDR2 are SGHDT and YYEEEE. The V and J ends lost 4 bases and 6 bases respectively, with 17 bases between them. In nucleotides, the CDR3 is TGTGCCAGCAGCGACGGGACTTGGACAGCCGAGCAGTACTTC. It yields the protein CASSDGTWTAEQYF.

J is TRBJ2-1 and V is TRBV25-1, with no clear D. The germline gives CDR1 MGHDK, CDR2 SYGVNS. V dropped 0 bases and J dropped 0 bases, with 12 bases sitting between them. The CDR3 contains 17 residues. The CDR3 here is CASSEYESRTSYNEQFF. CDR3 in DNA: TGTGCCAGCAGTGAATACGAATCCAGAACCTCCTACAATGAGCAGTTCTTC.

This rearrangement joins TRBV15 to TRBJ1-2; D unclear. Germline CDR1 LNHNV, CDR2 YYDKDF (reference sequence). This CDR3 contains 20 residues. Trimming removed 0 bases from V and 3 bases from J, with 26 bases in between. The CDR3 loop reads CATSREVGFPPHMFDYGYTF. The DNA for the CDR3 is TGTGCCACCAGCAGAGAGGTTGGGTTCCCTCCCCATATGTTTGACTATGGCTACACCTTC.

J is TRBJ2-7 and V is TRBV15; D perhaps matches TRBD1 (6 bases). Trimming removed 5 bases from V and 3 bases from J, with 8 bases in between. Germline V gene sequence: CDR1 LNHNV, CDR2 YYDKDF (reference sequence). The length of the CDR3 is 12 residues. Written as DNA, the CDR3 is TGTGCCACCAGCGAGACAGGCTACGAGCAGTACTTC. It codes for CATSETGYEQYF.

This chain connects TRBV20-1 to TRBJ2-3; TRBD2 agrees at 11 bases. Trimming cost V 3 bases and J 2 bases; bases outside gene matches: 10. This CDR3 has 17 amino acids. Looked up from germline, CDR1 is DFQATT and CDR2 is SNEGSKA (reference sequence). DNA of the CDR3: TGCAGTGCTAGGGAGAGACTAGCGGGGTATCTCACAGATACGCAGTATTTT. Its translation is CSARERLAGYLTDTQYF.

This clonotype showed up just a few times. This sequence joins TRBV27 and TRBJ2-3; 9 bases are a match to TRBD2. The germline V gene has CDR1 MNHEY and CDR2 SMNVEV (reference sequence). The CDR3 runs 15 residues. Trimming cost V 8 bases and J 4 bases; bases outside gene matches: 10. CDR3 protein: CASGDGTSSPDTQYF. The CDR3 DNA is TGTGCCAGCGGGGACGGGACTAGCTCCCCAGATACGCAGTATTTT.

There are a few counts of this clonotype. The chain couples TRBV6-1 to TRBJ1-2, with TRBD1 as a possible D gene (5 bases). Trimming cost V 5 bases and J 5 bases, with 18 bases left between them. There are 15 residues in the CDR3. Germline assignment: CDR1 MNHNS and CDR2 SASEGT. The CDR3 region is CASSPFSGTGYGYTF. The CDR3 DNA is TGTGCCAGCAGTCCATTCTCCGGGACGGGTTATGGCTACACCTTC.

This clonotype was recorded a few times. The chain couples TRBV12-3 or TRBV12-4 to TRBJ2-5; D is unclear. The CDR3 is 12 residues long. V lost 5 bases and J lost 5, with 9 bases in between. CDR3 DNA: TGTGCCAGCAGTATCAGTAGGGAGACCCAGTACTTC. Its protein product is CASSISRETQYF.

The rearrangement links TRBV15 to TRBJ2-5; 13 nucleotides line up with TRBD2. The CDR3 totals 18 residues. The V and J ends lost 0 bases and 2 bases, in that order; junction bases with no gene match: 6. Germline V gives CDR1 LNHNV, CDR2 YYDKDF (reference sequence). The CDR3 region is CATSRDGRLAGGQETQYF. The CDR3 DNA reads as TGTGCCACCAGCAGAGATGGCCGACTAGCGGGGGGTCAAGAGACCCAGTACTTC. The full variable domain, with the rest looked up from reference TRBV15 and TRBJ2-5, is DAMVIQNPRYQVTQFGKPVTLSCSQTLNHNVMYWYQQKSSQAPKLLFHYYDKDFNNEADTPDNFQSRRPNTSFCFLDIRSPGLGDTAMYLCATSRDGRLAGGQETQYFGPGTRLLVL.

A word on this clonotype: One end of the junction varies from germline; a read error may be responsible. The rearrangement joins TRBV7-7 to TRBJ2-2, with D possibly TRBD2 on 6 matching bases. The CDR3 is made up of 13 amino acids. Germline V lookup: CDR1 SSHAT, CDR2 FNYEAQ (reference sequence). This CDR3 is CASSPAGYGELFF. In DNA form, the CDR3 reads TGTGCTAGCAGCCCCGCGGGATACGGGGAGCTGTTTTTT.

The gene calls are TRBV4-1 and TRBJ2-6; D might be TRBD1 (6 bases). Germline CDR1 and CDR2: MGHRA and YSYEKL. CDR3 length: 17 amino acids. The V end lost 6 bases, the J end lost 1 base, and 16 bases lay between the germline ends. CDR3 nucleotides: TGCGCCAGCAGTCGAAACTTGGGACAATCTGGGGCCAACGTCCTGACTTTC. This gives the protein CASSRNLGQSGANVLTF.

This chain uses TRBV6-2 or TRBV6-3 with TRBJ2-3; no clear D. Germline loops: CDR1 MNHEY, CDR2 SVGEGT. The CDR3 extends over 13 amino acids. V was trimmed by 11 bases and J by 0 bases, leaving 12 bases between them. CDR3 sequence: CAGARHSTDTQYF. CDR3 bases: TGTGCCGGAGCGCGCCACAGCACAGATACGCAGTATTTT.

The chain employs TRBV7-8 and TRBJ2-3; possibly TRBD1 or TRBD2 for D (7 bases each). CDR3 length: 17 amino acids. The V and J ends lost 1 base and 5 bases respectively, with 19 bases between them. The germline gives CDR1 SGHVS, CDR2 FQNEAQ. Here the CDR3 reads CASSLGSRGGFLDTQYF. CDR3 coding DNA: TGTGCCAGCAGCTTAGGGTCCAGGGGGGGATTTCTAGATACGCAGTATTTT.

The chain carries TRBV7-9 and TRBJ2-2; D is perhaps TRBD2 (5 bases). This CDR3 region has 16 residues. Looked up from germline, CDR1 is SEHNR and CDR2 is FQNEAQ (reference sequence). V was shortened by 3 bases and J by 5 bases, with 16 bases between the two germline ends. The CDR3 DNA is TGTGCCAGCAGCTTTAATGACAACCGGGGAACCGGGGAGCTGTTTTTT. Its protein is CASSFNDNRGTGELFF.

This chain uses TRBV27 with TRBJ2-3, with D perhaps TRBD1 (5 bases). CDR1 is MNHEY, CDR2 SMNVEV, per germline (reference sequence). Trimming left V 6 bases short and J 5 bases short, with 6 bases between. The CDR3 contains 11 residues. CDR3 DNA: TGTGCCAGCAGCCAGGGAGATACGCAGTATTTT. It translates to CASSQGDTQYF.

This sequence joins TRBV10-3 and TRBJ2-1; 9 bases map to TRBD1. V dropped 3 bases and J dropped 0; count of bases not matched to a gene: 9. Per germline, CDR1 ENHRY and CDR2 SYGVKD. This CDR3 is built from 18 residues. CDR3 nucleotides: TGTGCCATCAGTGACGGGACAGGGACATCAAACTCCTACAATGAGCAGTTCTTC. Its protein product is CAISDGTGTSNSYNEQFF.